This TCR beta chain stems from a study of EBV T-cell therapy then PD-1 blockade in nasopharyngeal carcinoma. Sequencing was performed with immunoSEQ multiplex PCR; in TCRdb, only in-frame clones are kept and a portion is missing. The repertoire has 22,000 or so clones, about 79% of them found once; the top ten carry 20% to 25%. Treatment of the sample: AdE1-LMPpoly-expanded autologous EBV-specific T-cell therapy followed by anti-PD-1 nivolumab. Notes on this clone: The antigen remains unidentified.

This CDR3 comprises 15 residues. With V trimmed by 0 bases and J by 4 bases, 2 bases remained unmatched. Germline CDR1 reads LGHNA; CDR2 reads YSLEER. This sequence originates from a middle-aged man with nasopharyngeal carcinoma. The chain combines TRBV4-3 with TRBJ2-3; TRBD2 matches 9 bases. The specimen was CD8+ T cells from blood, collected at day -245 from a patient whose treatment included autologous EBV-specific T cells and nivolumab. CDR3: CASSQERGGADTQYF. The DNA for the CDR3 is TGCGCCAGCAGCCAAGAGCGGGGGGGCGCAGATACGCAGTATTTT.